A single sample is the source of the 27 T cell receptor beta chains below, sequenced in a study of neurological immune-mediated disorders. TCRdb analysed the 5' RACE reads with MiXCR anew, one entry per CDR3 protein. The sample lists 40,000 or so distinct CDR3 sequences; 14% were seen once. The sequenced sample consisted of PBMCs. These receptors originate from a woman in her fifties or sixties with HTLV-1-associated myelopathy (HAM/TSP).

This clonotype was detected ten times or more. The chain uses TRBV6-1 and TRBJ2-1; 7 bases are a match to TRBD2. V was clipped by 3 bases and J by 0 bases; unmatched bases: 8. CDR1 and CDR2 (germline): MNHNS, SASEGT. CDR3 length: 17 amino acids. In DNA, the CDR3 is TGTGCCAGCAGTGACTTTCACGGCGGGAGCTCCTACAATGAGCAGTTCTTC. Translation gives CASSDFHGGSSYNEQFF.

To note about this clonotype: The junction departs from the called germline gene at one end, perhaps through a read error. The rearrangement links TRBV12-3 or TRBV12-4 to TRBJ2-2; D may be TRBD1 (6 bases). The CDR3 sequence is 14 residues long. The CDR3 nucleotides read TGTGCCAGCAGTTTAACAGGGAAAGCCTGGGAGCTGTCTTTT. Translated, it gives CASSLTGKAWELSF.

This clonotype came up many times. The genes are TRBV4-2 and TRBJ1-1; 7 nucleotides agree with TRBD1. Trimming removed 4 bases from V and 3 bases from J; junction bases left unmatched: 11. Germline V lookup: CDR1 LGHNA, CDR2 YNFKEQ. This CDR3 spans 16 amino acids. The CDR3 nucleotides are TGTGCCAGCAGCCCCTCAGGGGGGCCAGAGGACACTGAAGCTTTCTTT. Its protein is CASSPSGGPEDTEAFF.

This clonotype came up many times. V is TRBV27 and J is TRBJ1-1; D is ambiguous. Trimming removed 2 bases from V and 1 base from J, with 8 bases in between. From germline, CDR1 is MNHEY and CDR2 SMNVEV (reference sequence). The CDR3 totals 14 residues. CDR3 sequence: CASSLKGGNTEAFF. The CDR3, as DNA: TGTGCCAGCAGTTTAAAAGGTGGGAACACTGAAGCTTTCTTT.

The table lists this clonotype with many counts. CDR3 region: CASSGGGGGSPLHF. The DNA of the CDR3 is TGTGCCAGCAGCGGGGGGGGGGGAGGCTCACCCCTCCACTTT. The V and J genes are TRBV7-2 and TRBJ1-6, with D tentatively TRBD1 (5 bases). Germline assignment: CDR1 SGHTA and CDR2 FQGNSA. This CDR3 region has 14 residues. Deletions cut 5 bases from V and 10 bases from J, with 15 bases between.

This clonotype was seen ten or more times. The chain has TRBV7-2 and TRBJ1-1; no definite D call. The ends were cut back, 2 bases at V and 3 bases at J, with 13 bases in the middle. The V gene's germline CDR1 is SGHTA and CDR2 FQGNSA. CDR3 length: 15 residues. DNA for the CDR3: TGTGCCAGCAGCTTATGGGCACGACGTTACACTGAAGCTTTCTTT. Protein product: CASSLWARRYTEAFF.

This clonotype was seen many times. The chain joins TRBV6-1 to TRBJ1-2; the match to TRBD1 covers 10 bases. The CDR3 loop spans 13 amino acids. CDR1 and CDR2 from the germline V gene are MNHNS and SASEGT. The J segment lost 6 bases and the V segment lost 6 bases, leaving 4 bases of the junction unmatched. The CDR3 DNA is TGTGCCAGCAGGGCCGGGACAGGGGATGGCTACACCTTC. This codes for CASRAGTGDGYTF.

In this sample, this clonotype turned up many times. The V call is TRBV5-1, the J call TRBJ2-3, with D perhaps matching TRBD1 or TRBD2 (5 bases each). This CDR3 comprises 15 residues. Germline lookup yields CDR1 SGHRS and CDR2 YFSETQ. With 1 base removed from V and 4 bases from J, the gap between germline ends came to 13 bases. The CDR3 is CASSLRGASPDTQYF. The CDR3 nucleotides are TGCGCCAGCAGCTTGCGAGGGGCCTCTCCAGATACGCAGTATTTT. The full variable domain, completed using reference TRBV5-1 and TRBJ2-3, is KAGVTQTPRYLIKTRGQQVTLSCSPISGHRSVSWYQQTPGQGLQFLFEYFSETQRNKGNFPGRFSGRQFSNSRSEMNVSTLELGDSALYLCASSLRGASPDTQYFGPGTRLTVL.

Only a few counts were recorded for this clonotype. Being one base from a much bigger clone, this may be a read error. The chain carries TRBV4-3 and TRBJ2-7, with 7 bases that match TRBD2. CDR3 size: 13 residues. Germline V gene data show CDR1 as LGHNA and CDR2 as YSLEER. V trimming: 5 bases; J trimming: 3 bases; junction bases outside the gene matches: 4. CDR3 loop: CASSKGLFYEQYF. The CDR3 DNA reads as TGCGCCAGCAGCAAGGGACTATTCTACGAGCAGTACTTC.

Comment on this clonotype: Compared with germline, one end of the junction differs, possibly owing to a read error. The chain recombines TRBV3-1 with TRBJ2-6; D remains unclear. CDR1 is LGHDT, CDR2 YNNKEL, per germline (reference sequence). This CDR3 has 13 amino acids. The CDR3 region has the DNA TGTGCCAGCAACCAAGATGCTGGGTGGGTCCTGACTTTC. Its translation: CASNQDAGWVLTF.

This clonotype was seen many times. This sequence joins TRBV12-3 or TRBV12-4 and TRBJ1-1; 8 positions match TRBD1. The CDR3 sequence is 14 residues long. V shed 7 bases, J shed 1 base, and the junction held 5 bases outside the gene matches. The CDR3 DNA reads TGTGCCAGCATTTTCAGGGGGCCGAACACTGAAGCTTTCTTT. Its protein product is CASIFRGPNTEAFF.

This clonotype has more than one count but fewer than ten. One end of the junction does not line up with germline, which may come from a read error. This CDR3 is CASSPLTRNSEAFF. CDR3 bases: TGTGCCAGCAGCCCGCTGACACGGAACTCTGAAGCTTTCTTT. J is TRBJ1-1 and V is TRBV7-9; D is undetermined. The CDR3 spans 14 residues. Germline CDR1 reads SEHNR; CDR2 reads FQNEAQ (reference sequence). Looking up the rest from reference TRBV7-9 and TRBJ1-1 gives the full variable domain: DTGVSQNPRHKITKRGQNVTFRCDPISEHNRLYWYRQTLGQGPEFLTYFQNEAQLEKSRLLSDRFSAERPKGSFSTLEIQRTEQGDSAMYLCASSPLTRNSEAFFGQGTRLTVV.

This clonotype appeared many times. An end of the junction does not agree with germline; a read error may underlie this. J is TRBJ1-1 and V is TRBV7-9, with D perhaps TRBD1 (6 bases). Germline V lookup: CDR1 SEHNR, CDR2 FQNEAQ (reference sequence). The CDR3 covers 13 residues. The CDR3 sequence is CASRWGADTEAFF. The CDR3, as DNA: TGCGCCAGCCGATGGGGGGCCGACACTGAAGCTTTCTTT.

This clonotype was picked up many times. This sequence joins TRBV5-1 and TRBJ2-5; 8 bases match TRBD2. The CDR3 has 13 amino acids. Germline loops: CDR1 SGHRS, CDR2 YFSETQ. V trimming: 0 bases; J trimming: 5 bases; junction bases outside the gene matches: 0. CDR3 protein: CASSLGLAETQYF. In nucleotides, the CDR3 is TGCGCCAGCAGCTTGGGACTAGCGGAGACCCAGTACTTC.

This clonotype was seen repeatedly, ten times or more. V usage is TRBV29-1 and J usage is TRBJ2-2; possibly TRBD1 or TRBD2 for D (5 bases each). The V and J ends lost 7 bases and 6 bases respectively, with 9 bases between them. The CDR3 totals 11 residues. Germline V gene lookup returns CDR1 SQVTM and CDR2 ANQGSEA. CDR3 residues: CSAGTAGELFF. CDR3 DNA sequence: TGCAGCGCGGGGACCGCCGGGGAGCTGTTTTTT.

This clonotype has at least ten counts. The chain combines TRBV7-2 with TRBJ1-3; tentative D call: TRBD1 (5 bases). Germline V gene lookup returns CDR1 SGHTA and CDR2 FQGNSA. The V and J ends lost 3 bases and 1 base respectively, with 10 bases between them. This CDR3 is 15 amino acids long. The CDR3 sequence is CASSLAWGSGNTIYF. The DNA for the CDR3 is TGTGCCAGCAGCTTGGCCTGGGGGTCTGGAAACACCATATATTTT. Filled out from reference TRBV7-2 and TRBJ1-3, the complete variable domain reads GAGVSQSPSNKVTEKGKDVELRCDPISGHTALYWYRQSLGQGLEFLIYFQGNSAPDKSGLPSDRFSAERTGGSVSTLTIQRTQQEDSAVYLCASSLAWGSGNTIYFGEGSWLTVV.

At least ten counts were recorded for this clonotype. This chain joins TRBV7-9 and TRBJ1-1; D is possibly TRBD1 (6 bases). The CDR3 covers 15 residues. Looked up from germline, CDR1 is SEHNR and CDR2 is FQNEAQ (reference sequence). The V gene lost 5 bases and the J gene lost 0 bases, with 13 bases spanning the gap. The CDR3 is CASSPGQGMNTEAFF. In nucleotides, the CDR3 is TGTGCCAGCAGCCCCGGCCAGGGGATGAACACTGAAGCTTTCTTT. Based on the CDR3 plus reference TRBV7-9 and TRBJ1-1, the full variable domain is DTGVSQNPRHKITKRGQNVTFRCDPISEHNRLYWYRQTLGQGPEFLTYFQNEAQLEKSRLLSDRFSAERPKGSFSTLEIQRTEQGDSAMYLCASSPGQGMNTEAFFGQGTRLTVV.

The chain combines TRBV10-3 with TRBJ2-6, with no clear D. V was shortened by 10 bases and J by 1 base, with 5 bases between the two germline ends. The germline V gene encodes CDR1 ENHRY and CDR2 SYGVKD. There are 12 residues in the CDR3. The CDR3 is CATGSGANVLTF. CDR3 DNA: TGTGCCACTGGATCTGGGGCCAACGTCCTGACTTTC.

This clonotype appeared many times. The V gene is TRBV5-1, the J gene TRBJ2-3; no reliable D call. The CDR3 totals 12 residues. V lost 2 bases to trimming and J lost 6 bases, with 7 bases between them. Germline assignment: CDR1 SGHRS and CDR2 YFSETQ. CDR3 DNA sequence: TGCGCCAGCAGCTTAGATCTCGATACGCAGTATTTT. Encoded protein: CASSLDLDTQYF.

This clonotype was picked up a small number of times. The genes are TRBV20-1 and TRBJ1-5; possibly TRBD1 for D (6 bases). This CDR3 comprises 14 residues. Germline-derived CDR1 and CDR2 are DFQATT and SNEGSKA (reference sequence). Trimming took off 0 bases at V and 4 bases at J, with 10 bases between the two ends. CDR3 sequence: CSARDRGENQPQHF. In DNA, the CDR3 is TGCAGTGCTAGAGACAGGGGTGAGAATCAGCCCCAGCATTTT.

There are many counts of this clonotype. The chain carries TRBV12-3 or TRBV12-4 and TRBJ1-1, with TRBD1 identical over 10 bases. This CDR3 region has 13 residues. V gave up 7 bases and J gave up 4 bases; unmatched junction bases: 3. The CDR3 here is CASTRTGGTEAFF. In nucleotides, the CDR3 is TGTGCCAGCACCCGGACAGGGGGCACTGAAGCTTTCTTT.

This clonotype was seen repeatedly, ten times or more. The rearrangement joins TRBV3-1 to TRBJ2-1; no firm D call. This CDR3 has 13 amino acids. The V gene lost 2 bases and the J gene lost 6 bases, with 8 bases spanning the gap. CDR1 is LGHDT, CDR2 YNNKEL, per germline (reference sequence). The DNA for the CDR3 is TGTGCCAGCAGCCAACCGGGCATCAATGAGCAGTTCTTC. Translation gives CASSQPGINEQFF.

The sample holds many counts of this clonotype. J is TRBJ1-5 and V is TRBV24-1, with no clear D. CDR3 length: 15 amino acids. Germline CDR1 KGHDR, CDR2 SFDVKD. Trimming stripped 6 bases from V and 4 bases from J, with 15 bases between. This CDR3 reads CATSPGGLRNQPQHF. CDR3 coding DNA: TGTGCCACCAGTCCGGGAGGGCTCCGTAATCAGCCCCAGCATTTT.

In its sample, this clonotype was seen many times. V gene TRBV5-1 combines with J gene TRBJ2-1, with TRBD1 identical over 9 bases. Germline V gene data show CDR1 as SGHRS and CDR2 as YFSETQ. This CDR3 contains 15 residues. Losses at the gene ends were 2 bases for V and 9 bases for J; bases not matched to a gene: 9. This CDR3 reads CASSFGDRDSGEQFF. CDR3 in DNA: TGCGCCAGCAGCTTCGGGGACAGGGATTCGGGTGAGCAGTTCTTC.

This clonotype is medium-sized (0.01 to 0.1%). The V gene is TRBV5-5, the J gene TRBJ1-2, with unresolved D. Trimming pared 5 bases from V and 5 bases from J, leaving 13 bases between. This CDR3 is 13 amino acids long. CDR1 and CDR2 from the germline V gene are SGHKS and YYEKEE (reference sequence). CDR3 in amino acids: CASSFGLGYGYTF. The DNA for the CDR3 is TGTGCCAGCAGTTTCGGCTTGGGGTATGGCTACACCTTC.

This clonotype was counted many times. The chain employs TRBV5-1 and TRBJ1-1, with TRBD1 matching over 10 bases. V shed 4 bases, J shed 4 bases, and the junction held 7 bases outside the gene matches. The CDR3 covers 15 residues. Germline CDR1 and CDR2: SGHRS and YFSETQ. The CDR3 DNA sequence: TGCGCCAGCAGCACCCGACAGGGGGCGGGCACTGAAGCTTTCTTT. It translates to CASSTRQGAGTEAFF. Full variable domain (outside the CDR3, taken from reference TRBV5-1 and TRBJ1-1): KAGVTQTPRYLIKTRGQQVTLSCSPISGHRSVSWYQQTPGQGLQFLFEYFSETQRNKGNFPGRFSGRQFSNSRSEMNVSTLELGDSALYLCASSTRQGAGTEAFFGQGTRLTVV.

Ten or more counts support this clonotype. The V gene is TRBV24-1, the J gene TRBJ2-5, with 9 nucleotides matching TRBD2. The CDR3 is 16 residues long. J was trimmed by 5 bases and V by 3 bases; bases with no gene match: 9. The germline gives CDR1 KGHDR, CDR2 SFDVKD. The CDR3: CATSDAGRGGRETQYF. The DNA of the CDR3 is TGTGCCACCAGTGATGCAGGGCGGGGGGGCCGGGAGACCCAGTACTTC.